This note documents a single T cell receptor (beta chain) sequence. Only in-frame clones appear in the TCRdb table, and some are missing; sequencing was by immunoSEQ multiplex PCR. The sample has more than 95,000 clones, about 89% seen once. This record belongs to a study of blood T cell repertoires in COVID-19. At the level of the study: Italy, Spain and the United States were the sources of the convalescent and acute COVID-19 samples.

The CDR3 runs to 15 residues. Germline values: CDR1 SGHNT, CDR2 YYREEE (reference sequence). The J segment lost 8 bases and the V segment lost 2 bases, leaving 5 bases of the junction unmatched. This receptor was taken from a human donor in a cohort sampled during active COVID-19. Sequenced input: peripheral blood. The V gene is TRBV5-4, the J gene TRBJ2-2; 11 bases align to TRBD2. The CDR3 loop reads CASSFSGRATGELFF. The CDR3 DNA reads TGTGCCAGCAGCTTTAGCGGGAGGGCCACTGGGGAGCTGTTTTTT. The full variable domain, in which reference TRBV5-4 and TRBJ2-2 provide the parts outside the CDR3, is ETGVTQSPTHLIKTRGQQVTLRCSSQSGHNTVSWYQQALGQGPQFIFQYYREEENGRGNFPPRFSGLQFPNYSSELNVNALELDDSALYLCASSFSGRATGELFFGEGSRLTVL.